This TCR beta chain was recorded in a study of blood T cell repertoires in COVID-19. About the research overall: Samples representing acute and convalescent COVID-19 were sourced from the United States, Italy and Spain. T cells, B-cell-depleted T cells, or PBMCs provided the cDNA or gDNA that served as material.

V was pared by 2 bases and J by 1 base, with 12 bases between. Per germline, CDR1 SGHRS and CDR2 YFSETQ. CDR3 size: 15 residues. Original processing methods: Nucleated cell number was recorded as an estimate derived from reference gene primer amplification. Sequenced by immunoSEQ multiplex PCR; TCRdb stores in-frame clones only, minus some. For V, J and clone size, that table is used; D and trimming come from the DNA. The sample includes around 83,000 clones, around nine tenths of them seen just once. The source is a man at least 80 years old with active or convalescent COVID-19. Material: peripheral blood. This chain joins TRBV5-1 and TRBJ1-1, with TRBD1 as a possible D gene (5 bases). The DNA of the CDR3 is TGCGCCAGCAGCTTTCTGGACACACAGAACACTGAAGCTTTCTTT. Translated: CASSFLDTQNTEAFF.